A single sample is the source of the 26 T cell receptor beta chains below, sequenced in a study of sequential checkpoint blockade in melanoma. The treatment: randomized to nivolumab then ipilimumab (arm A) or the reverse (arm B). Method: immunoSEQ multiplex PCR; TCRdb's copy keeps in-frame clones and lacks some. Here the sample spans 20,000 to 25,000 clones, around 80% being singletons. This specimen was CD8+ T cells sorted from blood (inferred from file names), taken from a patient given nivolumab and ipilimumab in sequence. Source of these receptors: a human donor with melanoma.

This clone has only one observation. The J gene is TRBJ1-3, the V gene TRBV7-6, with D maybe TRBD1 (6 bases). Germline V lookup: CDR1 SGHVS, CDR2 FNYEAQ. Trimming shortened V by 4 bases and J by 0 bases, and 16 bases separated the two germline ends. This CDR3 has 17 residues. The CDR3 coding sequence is TGTGCCAGCAGCTGGTCCGGGACACCTAGCTCTGGAAACACCATATATTTT. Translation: CASSWSGTPSSGNTIYF.

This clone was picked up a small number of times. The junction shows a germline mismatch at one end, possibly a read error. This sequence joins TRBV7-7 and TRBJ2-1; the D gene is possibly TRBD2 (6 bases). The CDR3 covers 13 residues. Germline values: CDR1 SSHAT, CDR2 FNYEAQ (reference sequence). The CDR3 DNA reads TGTGCTAGCAGCTCGGGACTTATAACTGAGCAGTTCTTC. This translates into CASSSGLITEQFF.

The CDR3 nucleotides are TGTGCCAGCAGCCCTACCGGACAGGGTGGGACCGGGGAGCTGTTTTTT. Protein product: CASSPTGQGGTGELFF. The J gene is TRBJ2-2, the V gene TRBV7-2; 8 nucleotides agree with TRBD1. CDR1 and CDR2 (germline): SGHTA, FQGNSA. V lost 5 bases to trimming and J lost 5 bases; unmatched junction nucleotides: 10. This CDR3 has 16 residues. Filled out from reference TRBV7-2 and TRBJ2-2, the complete variable domain reads GAGVSQSPSNKVTEKGKDVELRCDPISGHTALYWYRQSLGQGLEFLIYFQGNSAPDKSGLPSDRFSAERTGGSVSTLTIQRTQQEDSAVYLCASSPTGQGGTGELFFGEGSRLTVL.

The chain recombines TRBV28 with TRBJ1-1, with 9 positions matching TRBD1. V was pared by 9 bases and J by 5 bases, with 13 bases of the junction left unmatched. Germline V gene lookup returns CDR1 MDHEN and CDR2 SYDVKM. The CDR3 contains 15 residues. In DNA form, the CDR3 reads TGTGCCAGGATAAGGGATGGACAGGGGTGGACTGAAGCTTTCTTT. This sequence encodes CARIRDGQGWTEAFF.

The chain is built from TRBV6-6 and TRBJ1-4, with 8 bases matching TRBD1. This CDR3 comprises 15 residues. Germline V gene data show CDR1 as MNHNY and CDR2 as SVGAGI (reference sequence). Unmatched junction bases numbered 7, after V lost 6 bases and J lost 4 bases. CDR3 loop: CASRDRDRNNEKLFF. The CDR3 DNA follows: TGTGCCAGCAGAGACCGGGACAGGAATAATGAAAAACTGTTTTTT.

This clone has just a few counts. The chain's CDR3 is CASSIDPQTAYYGYTF. DNA for the CDR3: TGTGCCAGTAGTATAGATCCCCAGACAGCTTACTATGGCTACACCTTC. The chain joins TRBV19 to TRBJ1-2, with D possibly matching TRBD1 (5 bases). V gave up 0 bases and J gave up 3 bases, with 14 bases separating them. Germline loops: CDR1 LNHDA, CDR2 SQIVND (reference sequence). The CDR3 has 16 amino acids.

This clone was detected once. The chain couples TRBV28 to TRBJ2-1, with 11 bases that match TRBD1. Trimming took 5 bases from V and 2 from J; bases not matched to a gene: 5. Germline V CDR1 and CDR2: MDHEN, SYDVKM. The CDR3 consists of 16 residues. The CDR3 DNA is TGTGCCAGCAGTCTCCCGGGACAGGGGGCCTACAATGAGCAGTTCTTC. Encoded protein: CASSLPGQGAYNEQFF.

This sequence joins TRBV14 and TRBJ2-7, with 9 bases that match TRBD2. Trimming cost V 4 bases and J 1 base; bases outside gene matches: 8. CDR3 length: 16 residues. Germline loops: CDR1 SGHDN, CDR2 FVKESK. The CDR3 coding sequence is TGTGCCAGCAGCCGACCCGGACTAGCGAGTTCCTACGAGCAGTACTTC. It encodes CASSRPGLASSYEQYF.

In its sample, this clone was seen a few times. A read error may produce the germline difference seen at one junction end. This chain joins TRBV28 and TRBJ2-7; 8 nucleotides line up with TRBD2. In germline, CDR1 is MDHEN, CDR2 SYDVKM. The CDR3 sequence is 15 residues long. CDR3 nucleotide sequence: TGTGCCAGCAGTTTAGGTACTAGCGGTATTTACGGGCAGTACTTC. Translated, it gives CASSLGTSGIYGQYF.

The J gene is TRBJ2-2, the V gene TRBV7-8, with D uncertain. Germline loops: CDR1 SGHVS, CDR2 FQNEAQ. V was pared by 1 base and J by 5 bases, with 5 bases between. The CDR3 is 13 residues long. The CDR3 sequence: CASSLVPTGELFF. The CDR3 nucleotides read TGTGCCAGCAGCTTAGTTCCAACCGGGGAGCTGTTTTTT.

The CDR3 DNA reads TGTGCCAGCAGTTTATCTCTGGCCGAGCAGTACTTC. Its translation is CASSLSLAEQYF. J is TRBJ2-7 and V is TRBV28; D not resolved. V was shortened by 1 base and J by 6 bases, with 7 bases between the two germline ends. The CDR3 is 12 amino acids. Germline V lookup: CDR1 MDHEN, CDR2 SYDVKM.

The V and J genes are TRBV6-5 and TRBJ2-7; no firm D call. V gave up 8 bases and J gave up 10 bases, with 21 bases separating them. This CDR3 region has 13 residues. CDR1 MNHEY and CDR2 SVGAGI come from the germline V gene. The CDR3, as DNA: TGTGCCAGCCGCGGCCTACAAACTACGAGTCAGTACTTC. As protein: CASRGLQTTSQYF.

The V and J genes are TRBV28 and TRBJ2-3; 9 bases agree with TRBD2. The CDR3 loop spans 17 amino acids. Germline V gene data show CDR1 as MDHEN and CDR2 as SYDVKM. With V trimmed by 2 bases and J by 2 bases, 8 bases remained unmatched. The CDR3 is CASSLLSGRGATDTQYF. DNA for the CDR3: TGTGCCAGCAGTTTACTTAGCGGGAGAGGAGCCACAGATACGCAGTATTTT.

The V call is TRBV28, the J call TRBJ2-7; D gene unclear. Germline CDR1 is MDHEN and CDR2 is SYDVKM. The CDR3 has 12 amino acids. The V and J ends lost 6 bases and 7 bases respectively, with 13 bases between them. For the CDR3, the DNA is TGTGCCAGCAGCCCCCCGAGATGGGAGCAGTACTTC. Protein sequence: CASSPPRWEQYF.

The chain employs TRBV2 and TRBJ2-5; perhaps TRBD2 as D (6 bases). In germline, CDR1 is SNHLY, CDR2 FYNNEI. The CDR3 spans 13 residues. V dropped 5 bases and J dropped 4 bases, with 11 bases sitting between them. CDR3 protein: CASSPGTGETQYF. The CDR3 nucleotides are TGTGCCAGCAGTCCCGGGACTGGAGAGACCCAGTACTTC.

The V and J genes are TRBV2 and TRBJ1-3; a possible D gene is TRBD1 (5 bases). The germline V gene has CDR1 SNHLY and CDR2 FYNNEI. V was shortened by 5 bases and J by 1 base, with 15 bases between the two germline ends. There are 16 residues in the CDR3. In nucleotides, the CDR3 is TGTGCCAGCAGTCCCACAGGAGCCGGTTCTGGAAACACCATATATTTT. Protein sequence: CASSPTGAGSGNTIYF.

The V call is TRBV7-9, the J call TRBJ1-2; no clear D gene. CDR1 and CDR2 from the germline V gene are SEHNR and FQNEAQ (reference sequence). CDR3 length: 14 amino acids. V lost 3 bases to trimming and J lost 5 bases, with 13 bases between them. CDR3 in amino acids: CASSFRTGEYGYTF. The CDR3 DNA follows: TGTGCCAGCAGCTTCAGGACTGGGGAATATGGCTACACCTTC.

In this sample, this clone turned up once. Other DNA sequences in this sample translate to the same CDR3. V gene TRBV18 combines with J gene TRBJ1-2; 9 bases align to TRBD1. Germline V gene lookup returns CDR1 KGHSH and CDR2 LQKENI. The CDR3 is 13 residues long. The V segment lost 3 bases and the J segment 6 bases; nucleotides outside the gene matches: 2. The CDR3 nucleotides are TGTGCCAGCTCACCGGGACAGGGCCATGGCTACACCTTC. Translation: CASSPGQGHGYTF.

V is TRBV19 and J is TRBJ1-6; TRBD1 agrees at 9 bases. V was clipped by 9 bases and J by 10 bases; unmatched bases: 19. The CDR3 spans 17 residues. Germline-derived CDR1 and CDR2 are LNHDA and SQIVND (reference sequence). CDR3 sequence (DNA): TGTGCCAGCAAGGGTGACGCCGGGACAGGGAACCTCTCACCCCTCCACTTT. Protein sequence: CASKGDAGTGNLSPLHF.

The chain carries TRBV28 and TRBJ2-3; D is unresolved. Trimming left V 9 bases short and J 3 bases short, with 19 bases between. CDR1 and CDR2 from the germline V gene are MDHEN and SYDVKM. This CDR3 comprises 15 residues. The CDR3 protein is CASYSGQTRTDTQYF. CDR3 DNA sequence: TGTGCCAGTTACTCCGGCCAAACGAGGACAGATACGCAGTATTTT.

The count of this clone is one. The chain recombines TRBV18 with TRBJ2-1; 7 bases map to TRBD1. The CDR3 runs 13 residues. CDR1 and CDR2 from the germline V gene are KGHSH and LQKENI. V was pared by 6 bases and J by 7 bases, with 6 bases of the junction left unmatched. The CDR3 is CASSSTGKNEQFF. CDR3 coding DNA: TGTGCCAGCTCCTCGACAGGGAAGAATGAGCAGTTCTTC.

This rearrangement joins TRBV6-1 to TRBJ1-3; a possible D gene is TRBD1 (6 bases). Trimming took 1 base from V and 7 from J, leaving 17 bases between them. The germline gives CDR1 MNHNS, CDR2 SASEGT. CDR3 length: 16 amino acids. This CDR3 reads CASSEEWGRGGNTIYF. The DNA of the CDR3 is TGTGCCAGCAGTGAAGAATGGGGCAGGGGAGGGAACACCATATATTTT.

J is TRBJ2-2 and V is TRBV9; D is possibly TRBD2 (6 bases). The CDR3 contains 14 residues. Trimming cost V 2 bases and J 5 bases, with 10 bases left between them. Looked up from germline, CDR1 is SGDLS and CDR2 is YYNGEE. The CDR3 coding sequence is TGTGCCAGCAGCGTCCACGCGGGGACCGGGGAGCTGTTTTTT. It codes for CASSVHAGTGELFF.

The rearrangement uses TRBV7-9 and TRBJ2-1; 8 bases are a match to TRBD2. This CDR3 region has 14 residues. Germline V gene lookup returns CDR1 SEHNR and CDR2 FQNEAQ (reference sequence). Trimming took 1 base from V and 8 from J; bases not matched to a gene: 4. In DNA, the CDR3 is TGTGCCAGCAGCTTAGAGCGGGAGATATATGAGCAGTTCTTC. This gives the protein CASSLEREIYEQFF.

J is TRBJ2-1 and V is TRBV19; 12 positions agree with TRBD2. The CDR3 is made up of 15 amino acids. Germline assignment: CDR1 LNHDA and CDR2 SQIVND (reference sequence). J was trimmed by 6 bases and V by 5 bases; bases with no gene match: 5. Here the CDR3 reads CASSALAGGFNEQFF. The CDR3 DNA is TGTGCCAGTAGTGCACTAGCGGGAGGTTTCAATGAGCAGTTCTTC.

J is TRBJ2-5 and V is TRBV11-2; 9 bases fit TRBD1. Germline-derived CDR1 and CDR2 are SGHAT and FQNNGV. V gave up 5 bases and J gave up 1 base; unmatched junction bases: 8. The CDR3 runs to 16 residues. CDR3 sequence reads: CASSRRDRAFQETQYF. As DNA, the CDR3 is TGTGCCAGCAGCCGGCGGGACAGGGCCTTCCAAGAGACCCAGTACTTC.